This T cell receptor beta chain was found in a study of OX40 agonist ivuxolimab in advanced cancers. Regarding the study in general: Ivuxolimab, which targeted the costimulatory receptor OX40 (CD134), was an agonistic, fully human IgG2 monoclonal antibody. The dose-escalation cohort was roughly 80% male with a mean age of approximately 60 years, ranging from roughly 20 to 85. Of the 50 to 55 dose-escalation patients, hepatocellular carcinoma was present in about 20, melanoma in some 15, renal cell carcinoma in 9 and head and neck cancer in 9. Peripheral TCRbeta sequencing aimed to test whether ivuxolimab altered TCR sequence diversity and caused clonal T-cell expansion. Intravenous ivuxolimab was administered to patients every 2 weeks at six dose levels: 0.01, 0.1, 0.3, 1.5, 3 and 10 mg/kg. Patients were allowed to have had prior anti-PD-1, anti-PD-L1 or anti-CTLA-4 therapy, and more than 30% of the dose-escalation patients had previously received checkpoint inhibitors. Three dose-escalation patients achieved partial responses, one with hepatocellular carcinoma and two with cutaneous melanoma. The paper reports the monotherapy dose-escalation portion (N of about 51 patients) of the phase I ivuxolimab trial. General findings and caveats noted by the study authors: At doses of 0.1 to 3.0 mg/kg, clonal expansion of both CD4+ and CD8+ blood T cells was observed from baseline to week 6. After ivuxolimab, expanded clones were on average more numerous among CD8+ T cells than among CD4+ T cells. Partial responders in the 0.1-3.0 mg/kg groups had among the lowest normalized peripheral clonal expansion, especially among CD8+ T cells. Antigen specificity was not determined for the clonally expanded peripheral T cells. Low levels of normalized T-cell clonal expansion were also seen in some patients who did not respond.

The trial excluded patients who had a history of autoimmune disease or were on systemic immunosuppression. Peripheral blood for TCR sequencing was collected from all dose cohorts at baseline, on cycle 4 day 1, and on cycle 7 day 1. Samples were obtained from an open-label, multicenter, first-in-human phase I dose-escalation trial of ivuxolimab. The trial enrolled adults with locally advanced or metastatic head and neck squamous cell, hepatocellular, melanoma or renal cell carcinoma. Before TCR sequencing, CD4+ T cells and CD8+ T cells were sorted from peripheral blood as separate populations. Its CDR3 holds 15 amino acids, cysteine through phenylalanine. Left in the record is the CDR3 DNA by itself, 45 bases read in frame from the first base. Relative to germline, V is missing 6 bases and J is missing 3 bases, with 8 bases of the junction outside any gene match. From a lookup of the germline V gene, CDR1 and CDR2 are MNHEY and SVGAGI.

To sequence the TCRbeta CDR3 region, genomic DNA was isolated from the sorted cells. The immunoSEQ Assay was used to sequence the TCRbeta CDR3 regions. The clones in this table, taken by TCRdb from immuneACCESS, are in-frame only. Not every clone is retained; where verified, under half of the shortfall comes from an unresolved V gene, and the cause of the rest is unknown. The sample table contains some 59,000 clones; only one count was recorded for 82% of them. The ten largest clonotypes hold around 3.8% of the sample. Worth noting for this clone: Its antigen remains undetermined. No much larger clonotype is one base removed from it; base qualities were not supplied. Distinct nucleotide sequences in the sample also encode this CDR3.

The source is an adult with an advanced solid tumor such as melanoma, head and neck, liver or kidney cancer. The sample was CD4+ or CD8+ T cells sorted from blood, taken in a trial of the OX40 agonist ivuxolimab. Recombination linked TRBV6-5 to TRBJ2-7, with 10 junctional bases fitting TRBD1. The DNA sequence is as follows: TGTGCCAGCAGCTACGATGGGACAGGGGTCTACGAGCAGTACTTC. This gives the protein CASSYDGTGVYEQYF.